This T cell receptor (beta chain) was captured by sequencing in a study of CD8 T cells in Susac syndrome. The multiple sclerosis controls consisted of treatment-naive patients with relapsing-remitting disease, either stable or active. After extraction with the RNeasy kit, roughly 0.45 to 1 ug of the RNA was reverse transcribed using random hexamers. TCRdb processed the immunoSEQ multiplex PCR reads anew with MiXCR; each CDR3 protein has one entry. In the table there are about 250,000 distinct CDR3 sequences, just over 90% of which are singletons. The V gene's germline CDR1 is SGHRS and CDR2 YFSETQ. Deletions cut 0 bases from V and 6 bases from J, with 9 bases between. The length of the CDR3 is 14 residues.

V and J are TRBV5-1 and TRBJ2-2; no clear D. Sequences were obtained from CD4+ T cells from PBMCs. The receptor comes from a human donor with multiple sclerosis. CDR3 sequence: CASSLAGYPGELFF. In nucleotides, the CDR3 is TGCGCCAGCAGCTTGGCCGGATATCCCGGGGAGCTGTTTTTT.